A single TCR beta chain is shown here with its context. The sample belongs to a study of cytomegalovirus exposure and HLA in healthy donors. A multiplex PCR was run with 60 Vbeta primers and 13 Jbeta primers. TCRdb's table, derived via immunoSEQ multiplex PCR, lists solely in-frame clones and lacks some. Of some 120,000 clones in the sample, more than 75% were seen once. CDR3 size: 16 residues. The V gene's germline CDR1 is LNHDA and CDR2 SQIVND (reference sequence). Trimming cost V 5 bases and J 5 bases; bases outside gene matches: 11. The J gene is TRBJ2-7, the V gene TRBV19, with 11 bases identical to TRBD2. What was sequenced was PBMCs. The TCR was taken from a woman aged 55-70 years in good health and CMV-seropositive. Here the CDR3 reads CASSAPGTSGANEQYF. In DNA form, the CDR3 reads TGTGCCAGTAGTGCGCCCGGGACTAGCGGAGCTAACGAGCAGTACTTC.